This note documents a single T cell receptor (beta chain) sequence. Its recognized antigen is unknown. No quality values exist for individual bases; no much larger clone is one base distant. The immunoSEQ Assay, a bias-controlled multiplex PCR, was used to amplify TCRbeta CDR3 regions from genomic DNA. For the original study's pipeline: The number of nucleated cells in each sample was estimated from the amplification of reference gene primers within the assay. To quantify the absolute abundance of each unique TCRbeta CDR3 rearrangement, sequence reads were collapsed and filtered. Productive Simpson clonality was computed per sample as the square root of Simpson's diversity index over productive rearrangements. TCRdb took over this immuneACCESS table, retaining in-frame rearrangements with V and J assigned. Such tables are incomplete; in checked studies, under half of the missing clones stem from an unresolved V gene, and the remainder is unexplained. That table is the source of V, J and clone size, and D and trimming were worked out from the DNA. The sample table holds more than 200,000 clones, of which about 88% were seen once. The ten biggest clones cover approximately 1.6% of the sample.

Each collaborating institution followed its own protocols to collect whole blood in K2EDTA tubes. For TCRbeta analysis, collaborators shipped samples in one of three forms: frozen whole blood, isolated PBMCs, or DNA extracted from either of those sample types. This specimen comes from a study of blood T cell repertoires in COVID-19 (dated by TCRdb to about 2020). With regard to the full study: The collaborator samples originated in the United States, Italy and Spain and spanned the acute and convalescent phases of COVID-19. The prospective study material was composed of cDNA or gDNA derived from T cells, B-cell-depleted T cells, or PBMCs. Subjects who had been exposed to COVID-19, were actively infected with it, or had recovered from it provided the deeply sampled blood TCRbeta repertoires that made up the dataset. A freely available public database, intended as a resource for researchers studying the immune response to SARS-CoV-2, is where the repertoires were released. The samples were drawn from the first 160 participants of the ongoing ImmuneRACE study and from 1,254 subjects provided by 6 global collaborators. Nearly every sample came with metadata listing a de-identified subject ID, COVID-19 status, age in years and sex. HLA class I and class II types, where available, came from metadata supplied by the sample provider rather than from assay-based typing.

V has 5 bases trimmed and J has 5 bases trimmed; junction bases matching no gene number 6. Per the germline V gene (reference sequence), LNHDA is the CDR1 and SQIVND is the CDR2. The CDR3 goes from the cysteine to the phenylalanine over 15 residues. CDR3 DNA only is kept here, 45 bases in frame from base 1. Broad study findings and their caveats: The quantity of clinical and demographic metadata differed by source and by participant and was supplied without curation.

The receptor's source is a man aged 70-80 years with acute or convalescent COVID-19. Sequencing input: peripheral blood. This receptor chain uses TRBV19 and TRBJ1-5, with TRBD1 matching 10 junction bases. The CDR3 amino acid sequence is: CASSSIGQGDQPQHF. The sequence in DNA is TGTGCCAGTAGTTCCATCGGACAGGGGGATCAGCCCCAGCATTTT.